This TCR beta chain was captured in a study of blood T cell repertoires in COVID-19. On the study more broadly: The United States, Italy and Spain were the sources of the acute and convalescent COVID-19 samples. T cells, B-cell-depleted T cells, or PBMCs supplied cDNA or gDNA.

In the authors' workflow: How many nucleated cells were present was estimated from reference gene primer amplification. Clones were read by immunoSEQ multiplex PCR, and TCRdb kept only the in-frame ones, dropping some. V and J calls plus clone size are reproduced from that table; the DNA served to infer D and trimming. The top ten clones hold roughly 3.6% of a sample with a few hundred thousand clones, around 85% of them seen once. V was pared by 2 bases and J by 2 bases, with 4 bases of the junction left unmatched. This CDR3 is built from 15 residues. CDR1 is MNHNY, CDR2 SVGAGI, per germline (reference sequence).

The chain links TRBV6-6 to TRBJ2-3; TRBD1 matches at 7 bases. Input material: peripheral blood. The TCR comes from a woman under 30 with acute or convalescent COVID-19. CDR3 in amino acids: CASSYRTGNTDTQYF. In nucleotides, the CDR3 is TGTGCCAGCAGTTACAGGACAGGAAACACAGATACGCAGTATTTT.